Described below is a single T cell receptor (beta chain) sequence and its context. No antigen is known for it. No base qualities exist here, and no much larger clone lies one base off it. These data belong to a study of blood T cell repertoires in COVID-19 (dated by TCRdb to about 2020). Turning to the overall study: Collaborator samples came from the United States, Italy and Spain and covered acute and convalescent phases of COVID-19. Samples were obtained from the ongoing ImmuneRACE study (first 160 participants) and from 1,254 subjects provided by 6 global collaborators. The repertoires were released in a freely available public database intended as a resource for research on the immune response to SARS-CoV-2. The prospective study material was composed of cDNA or gDNA derived from T cells, B-cell-depleted T cells, or PBMCs. The dataset comprised deeply sampled blood TCRbeta repertoires from subjects exposed to, actively infected with, or recovered from COVID-19. Where available, HLA class I and class II types were taken from metadata supplied by the sample provider and were not determined by assay-based typing. A de-identified subject ID, COVID-19 status, age in years and sex were almost always included in the sample metadata. General findings and caveats noted by the study authors: Clinical and demographic metadata were provided uncurated, with the amount varying by source and participant.

As encoded in the germline V gene (reference sequence), CDR1 is MNHEY while CDR2 is SMNVEV. V is pared back by 3 bases and J by 5 bases, with 23 bases lying between the germline termini. From the cysteine up to the phenylalanine, the CDR3 has a length of 17 residues. The entry retains the CDR3 DNA only, 51 bases that are in frame from base 1. In the prospective study, participants were roughly 18 to 100 years old, resided in approximately 25 geographic areas of the United States, and were enrolled through a virtual design. In the prospective study, participants were assigned to cohorts based on the clinical history participants reported in a screening survey and a study questionnaire. Mobile phlebotomists in the prospective study collected whole blood, serum and a nasopharyngeal or oropharyngeal swab from every participant. Over a roughly 2-month period, participants in the prospective study had the option of providing additional blood draws and questionnaires. Blood samples from the prospective study were shipped frozen or at room temperature prior to DNA extraction.

TCRbeta CDR3 regions were amplified from genomic DNA by means of the immunoSEQ Assay, a bias-controlled multiplex PCR. Regarding the original processing steps: Nucleated cell counts per sample were estimated from amplification of reference gene primers within the assay. Sequence reads were collapsed and filtered to measure the absolute abundance of every unique TCRbeta CDR3 rearrangement. For each sample, productive Simpson clonality was calculated by taking the square root of Simpson's diversity index across productive rearrangements. Not all clones reach the TCRdb copy of this immuneACCESS table, which keeps in-frame sequences only. Checked studies attribute under half of the gap to unresolved V genes and leave the rest unexplained. That table is the source of V, J and clone size, and D and trimming were worked out from the DNA. The sample yields about 400,000 clones; roughly nine tenths were counted once. Clones ranked in the top ten supply approximately 2% of the sample.

The specimen sequenced was PBMCs or T cells enriched from blood (not recorded which). The chain is encoded by TRBV27 joined to TRBJ2-7, with the D gene not clear enough to name. The receptor's source is a woman between 18 and 29 years old with acute COVID-19. The DNA is TGTGCCAGCAGTTTTAATCCCCGTGTAGGAGATTTCGACGAGCAGTACTTC. The resulting protein is CASSFNPRVGDFDEQYF.